The rows below give T cell receptor beta chains drawn from one sample of a study of shared clonotypes between healthy human individuals. Clones were sequenced by immunoSEQ multiplex PCR, and TCRdb holds only the in-frame ones, with some missing. This sample has some 2.1 million clones, with about 94% found just once. Sequencing was done on a sample of naive CD8+ T cells from PBMCs. These receptors were taken from a man aged 18 to 35 in good health. Some clones in this sample may be carry-over from other donors' samples. Both conserved end residues are part of each CDR3. Each record gives: clone size, D gene, V gene, J gene, CDR3 DNA, CDR3 protein. The D gene is left open where the match is weak. Size is omitted from some rows. Given values are once, few, many or a class for expanded clones.

>-|-|TRBV4-2|TRBJ2-3
TGTGCCAGCAGCCTTAAGGACGGCACGGGCGGGGATACGCAGTATTTT
CASSLKDGTGGDTQYF
>-|-|TRBV15|TRBJ2-3
TGTGCCACCAGCAGAGAGGTAGGGGGGCCCGCAGATACGCAGTATTTT
CATSREVGGPADTQYF
>-|TRBD2|TRBV6-5|TRBJ2-2
TGTGCCAGCACCGGACTAGCGGGAGGAACCGGGGAGCTGTTTTTT
CASTGLAGGTGELFF
>-|TRBD1|TRBV7-9|TRBJ1-4
TGTGCCAGCAGCTTCAACAGGGGGATTAATGAAAAACTGTTTTTT
CASSFNRGINEKLFF
>-|TRBD1|TRBV7-2|TRBJ2-2
TGTGCCAGCAGCCCGAGACAGGGGAAAGACACCGGGGAGCTGTTTTTT
CASSPRQGKDTGELFF
>-|-|TRBV7-9|TRBJ2-1
TGTGCCAGCAGCACCGGGACCCGCAATGAGCAGTTCTTC
CASSTGTRNEQFF
>-|TRBD2|TRBV29-1|TRBJ2-7
TGCAGCGTTGAAAGGACTAGCGGGAATTCCTACGAGCAGTACTTC
CSVERTSGNSYEQYF
>-|TRBD2|TRBV28|TRBJ2-1
TGTGCCAGCAGCCAAAGTTCGGCTAGCGGGTTACGGCAAGGGCAGTTCTTC
CASSQSSASGLRQGQFF
>-|TRBD2|TRBV5-1|TRBJ2-7
TGCGCCAGCAGCCTGACCACCGGGACTAGAGGCGACGAGCAGTACTTC
CASSLTTGTRGDEQYF
>-|TRBD1|TRBV11-2|TRBJ2-7
TGTGCCAGCACCATCGGGACAGGAGATTACGAGCAGTACTTC
CASTIGTGDYEQYF
>-|TRBD2|TRBV7-9|TRBJ2-7
TGTGCCAGCAGCGCCCACTTGGGCGGCGGGAGGTTCTACGAGCAGTACTTC
CASSAHLGGGRFYEQYF
>-|-|TRBV11-2|TRBJ2-7
TGTGCCAGCAGCTTAGAGGTATCACCTTCCTACGAGCAGTACTTC
CASSLEVSPSYEQYF
>-|TRBD1|TRBV4-1|TRBJ1-2
TGCGCCAGCAGCCAAGGACATGGACAGGGCAACTATGGCTACACCTTC
CASSQGHGQGNYGYTF
>-|-|TRBV5-5|TRBJ1-1
TGTGCCAGCAGCTTACGGGGACCAGCGAACACTGAAGCTTTCTTT
CASSLRGPANTEAFF
>-|-|TRBV27|TRBJ1-5
TGTGCCAGCAGTTTGCGGCAGGTGAACCAGCCCCAGCATTTT
CASSLRQVNQPQHF
>-|TRBD2|TRBV9|TRBJ2-2
TGTGCCAGCAGCCCCGGCGGGAGCCCCACCGGGGAGCTGTTTTTT
CASSPGGSPTGELFF
>-|-|TRBV27|TRBJ1-1
TGTGCCAGCAGTATACAAAGTTCTGGGACTGAAGCTTTCTTT
CASSIQSSGTEAFF
>-|-|TRBV6-5|TRBJ2-7
TGTGCCAGCAGTTACTCCCGGTTACCCTACGAGCAGTACTTC
CASSYSRLPYEQYF
>-|TRBD2|TRBV7-2|TRBJ2-1
TGTGCCAGCAGCCCAGACGCCAGAGACCGGGGGGGTTGGTATGAGCAGTTCTTC
CASSPDARDRGGWYEQFF
>-|-|TRBV5-1|TRBJ2-2
TGCGCCAGCAGCTCCCCCCGGGTTGGGAGCACCGGGGAGCTGTTTTTT
CASSSPRVGSTGELFF
>-|-|TRBV6-6|TRBJ1-2
TGTGCCAGCATCCCCGCCTTAAACTATGGCTACACCTTC
CASIPALNYGYTF
>-|TRBD2|TRBV7-9|TRBJ2-3
TGTGCCAGCAGCTTAGGTCCGAGGCGGGAGGGCCCAGATACGCAGTATTTT
CASSLGPRREGPDTQYF
>once|TRBD2|TRBV27|TRBJ2-2
TGTGCCAGCGGTGCCCCGGCTAGCGGGCTGCCCGGGGAGCTGTTTTTT
CASGAPASGLPGELFF
>-|-|TRBV7-2|TRBJ1-3
TGTGCCAGCAGCGCCGGGGGTTCTGGAAACACCATATATTTT
CASSAGGSGNTIYF
>-|-|TRBV27|TRBJ2-7
TGTGCCAGCAGTATCCTTGTTGGGGGATTTTACGAGCAGTACTTC
CASSILVGGFYEQYF
>-|-|TRBV27|TRBJ2-5
TGTGCCAGCAGCCCTCGAGGTGCGGATTCCGAGACCCAGTACTTC
CASSPRGADSETQYF
>once|-|TRBV28|TRBJ2-5
TGTGCCAGCAGTTCCCCAACAGCTACGGGAGAGACCCAGTACTTC
CASSSPTATGETQYF
>-|-|TRBV28|TRBJ2-7
TGTGCCAGCAGTTTAGAGGTTTCCTACGAGCAGTACTTC
CASSLEVSYEQYF
>-|-|TRBV11-3|TRBJ2-7
TGTGCCAGCACCCCTAGGCCGGGGGCCTACGAGCAGTACTTC
CASTPRPGAYEQYF
>-|TRBD2|TRBV5-8|TRBJ2-7
TGTGCCAGCAGCCTCTTCATAGCGGGAGCAAATTACGAGCAGTACTTC
CASSLFIAGANYEQYF
>once|TRBD2|TRBV7-3|TRBJ2-6
TGTGCCAGCAGCCCAAAGCGGGGAGCTGGGGCCAACGTCCTGACTTTC
CASSPKRGAGANVLTF
>-|-|TRBV4-1|TRBJ2-5
TGCGCCAGCAGCCTGGGGCCCGGGGCCCAAGAGACCCAGTACTTC
CASSLGPGAQETQYF
>-|-|TRBV21-1|TRBJ2-5
TGTGCCAGCAGCACGGTGCGGCAAGAGACCCAGTACTTC
CASSTVRQETQYF
>-|-|TRBV7-9|TRBJ2-3
TGTGCCAGCAGCTTATTGTCAGATACGCAGTATTTT
CASSLLSDTQYF
>-|-|TRBV4-1|TRBJ2-1
TGCGCCAGCAGCCAAGAATATTTCGATGAGCAGTTCTTC
CASSQEYFDEQFF
>-|-|TRBV29-1|TRBJ2-7
TGCAGCGTAAAAACGTGGGCCCTCGAGCAGTACTTC
CSVKTWALEQYF
>-|TRBD1|TRBV27|TRBJ1-5
TGTGCCAGCAGTCCCGGGAGGGGGACAGATGATCAGCCCCAGCATTTT
CASSPGRGTDDQPQHF
>once|TRBD1|TRBV7-9|TRBJ1-1
TGTGCTACCCAGGGGGGAGGGGCGGACACTGAAGCTTTCTTT
CATQGGGADTEAFF
>once|-|TRBV6-6|TRBJ1-5
TGTGCCAGCAGTCCCAGTATTGTGGGGGATCAGCCCCAGCATTTT
CASSPSIVGDQPQHF
>-|-|TRBV9|TRBJ1-5
TGTGCCAGCAGGTATCCACCATTCGCTAGCAATCAGCCCCAGCATTTT
CASRYPPFASNQPQHF
>-|-|TRBV5-1|TRBJ2-7
TGCGCCAGCAGCTTATTTGTGGATTCCAACGAGCAGTACTTC
CASSLFVDSNEQYF
>-|TRBD2|TRBV2|TRBJ2-7
TGTGCCAGCAGTGAAGTAGGGAGGGGCTCCTACGAGCAGTACTTC
CASSEVGRGSYEQYF
>-|-|TRBV6-1|TRBJ2-3
TGTGCCAGCAGTGAAAACTACGGCAGTTACACAGATACGCAGTATTTT
CASSENYGSYTDTQYF
>-|TRBD1|TRBV28|TRBJ1-3
TGTGCCAGCAGTTCGCCGACCTCGGGACAGGGCGTCTCTGGAAACACCATATATTTT
CASSSPTSGQGVSGNTIYF
>once|-|TRBV9|TRBJ2-7
TGTGCCAGCAGCGCCGAACCCTACGAGCAGTACTTC
CASSAEPYEQYF
>-|-|TRBV28|TRBJ1-5
TGTGCCAGCAGTCCCAAAAAAAGACATACTTATAGCAATCAGCCCCAGCATTTT
CASSPKKRHTYSNQPQHF
>-|TRBD1|TRBV14|TRBJ2-7
TGTGCCAGCAGCCAATCCGGGACAGGGCCGCAGCAGTACTTC
CASSQSGTGPQQYF
>few|TRBD1|TRBV27|TRBJ1-2
TGTGCCAGCAGTGGCGGGGACAGACTTTTCGGCTACACCTTC
CASSGGDRLFGYTF
>-|-|TRBV19|TRBJ1-1
TGTGCCAGTAGTATTTCCTTATCGACACGCATGAACACTGAAGCTTTCTTT
CASSISLSTRMNTEAFF
>-|-|TRBV11-2|TRBJ2-1
TGTGCCAGCAGCTGGGGCCTCGGAGCCGGATTCAATGAGCAGTTCTTC
CASSWGLGAGFNEQFF
>-|-|TRBV28|TRBJ1-1
TGTGCCAGCAGTTTATCTCAGGTCAACTGGGACACTGAAGCTTTCTTT
CASSLSQVNWDTEAFF
>once|TRBD1|TRBV7-8|TRBJ1-5
TGTGCCAGCAGCTTACTCAGGGGGGGGCAGCCCCAGCATTTT
CASSLLRGGQPQHF
>-|TRBD1|TRBV9|TRBJ2-2
TGTGCCAGCAGCGTCCCCAGGGACAGGGCTAATGAAGGGGAGCTGTTTTTT
CASSVPRDRANEGELFF
>-|-|TRBV7-6|TRBJ2-3
TGTGCCAGCAGCCCCCTGAATGTAGCCGATACGCAGTATTTT
CASSPLNVADTQYF
>-|TRBD2|TRBV9|TRBJ2-7
TGTGCCAGCAGCGCTGGGGAGGGTCGCGAGCAGTACTTC
CASSAGEGREQYF